The clone carrying this TCR beta chain was seen a handful of times. Its antigen is currently unknown. The data were taken from a study of T-cell memory formation after mild COVID-19. Study summary: Clusters of TCRs were largely donor specific.

5'RACE with constant-segment primers built TCRalpha and TCRbeta cDNA libraries with UMIs. TCRdb analysed the 5' RACE reads with MiXCR anew, one entry per CDR3 protein. The sample records under 350,000 distinct CDR3 sequences, about 17% being singletons. CDR1 SGHRS and CDR2 YFSETQ come from the germline V gene. The CDR3 totals 15 residues. Germline trimming cut 0 bases from V and 5 bases from J; bases unmatched to any gene: 3. Overall study results and limits: CD4/CD8 balance characterized clones contracting day 15 to 85, and CD4+ skew characterized later expanders. Contracting CD8+ clones were enriched in EMRA, CD4+ mainly in CM and EM.

Sequencing input: PBMCs or a T cell subset sorted from them (not recorded which). This sequence joins TRBV5-1 and TRBJ2-3, with 10 nucleotides matching TRBD2. This TCR was recovered from a man aged 18-30 years who had mild COVID-19 (a few samples of this study predate the infection). Cell type and time point are not known. DNA of the CDR3: TGCGCCAGCAGCTTGGCAGCGGGGGGGCAAGATACGCAGTATTTT. Amino acid sequence: CASSLAAGGQDTQYF. The full variable domain, with the rest looked up from reference TRBV5-1 and TRBJ2-3, is KAGVTQTPRYLIKTRGQQVTLSCSPISGHRSVSWYQQTPGQGLQFLFEYFSETQRNKGNFPGRFSGRQFSNSRSEMNVSTLELGDSALYLCASSLAAGGQDTQYFGPGTRLTVL.